These 6 T cell receptor beta chains originate from one sample sequenced in a study of blood T cell repertoires in COVID-19. TCRdb keeps only in-frame clones here, not all; method: immunoSEQ multiplex PCR. Of about 320,000 clones listed, around nine tenths are singletons. Source material: PBMCs or T cells enriched from blood (not recorded which). These receptor sequences come from a woman in her thirties who had been exposed to COVID-19.

This sequence joins TRBV7-9 and TRBJ1-1; a weak D match, TRBD1 (6 bases). This CDR3 contains 22 residues. V lost 7 bases and J lost 1, with 37 bases in between. Germline CDR1 and CDR2: SEHNR and FQNEAQ (reference sequence). The CDR3 coding sequence is TGTGCCAGCACCACAAGGGGGAATAGAGGAGTCGCTTCGGGTGGGTGGAACACTGAAGCTTTCTTT. This codes for CASTTRGNRGVASGGWNTEAFF.

The chain uses TRBV3-1 (or the pseudogene TRBV3-2) and TRBJ2-1; 11 nucleotides match TRBD2. This CDR3 spans 17 amino acids. V lost 1 base and J lost 7; bases outside the gene matches: 9. The germline gives CDR1 LGHDT, CDR2 YNNKEL (reference sequence). The CDR3 sequence is CASSQVNSGGAKNEQFF. The CDR3 nucleotides read TGTGCCAGCAGCCAAGTCAATAGCGGGGGGGCGAAAAATGAGCAGTTCTTC.

The chain joins TRBV29-1 to TRBJ1-2; 9 nucleotides agree with TRBD1. This CDR3 region has 13 residues. The ends lost 0 bases at V and 6 bases at J; junction bases unmatched: 2. Germline V gives CDR1 SQVTM, CDR2 ANQGSEA. The CDR3 DNA follows: TGCAGCGTTGAAGACAGGGACAGGGATGGCTACACCTTC. Amino acids: CSVEDRDRDGYTF.

The chain recombines TRBV6-5 with TRBJ2-7; 7 nucleotides agree with TRBD1. The CDR3 totals 12 residues. V dropped 6 bases and J dropped 1; count of bases not matched to a gene: 0. The germline CDR1 and CDR2 sequences are MNHEY and SVGAGI. The CDR3 DNA reads as TGTGCCAGCAGGGGACAGTCCTACGAGCAGTACTTC. It is translated as CASRGQSYEQYF.

This chain joins TRBV4-2 and TRBJ1-1; no clear D gene. CDR3 length: 18 residues. Germline V gives CDR1 LGHNA, CDR2 YNFKEQ. V was cut by 2 bases and J by 3 bases, with 22 bases left in between. The CDR3 DNA reads TGTGCCAGCAGCCAAAGTGAAGAAGGGCGGGCCAGCGACACTGAAGCTTTCTTT. Its translation: CASSQSEEGRASDTEAFF.

This clone turned up a few times. The chain has TRBV30 and TRBJ1-3, with unresolved D. The CDR3 is made up of 13 amino acids. Trimming cost V 8 bases and J 0 bases, with 11 bases left between them. Germline V lookup: CDR1 GTSNPN, CDR2 SVGIG (reference sequence). The CDR3 sequence is CALRVNSGNTIYF. The CDR3 bases are TGTGCCCTGAGGGTGAACTCTGGAAACACCATATATTTT.